The following is a TCR beta chain sequence with its context. The CDR3 is made up of 14 amino acids. The germline gives CDR1 SGHRS, CDR2 YFSETQ. V dropped 4 bases and J dropped 6; count of bases not matched to a gene: 4. The data stem from a study of blood T cell repertoires in COVID-19. Study overall: COVID-19 samples, acute and convalescent, were from the United States, Italy and Spain.

People in the exposed group encountered a COVID-19 case within 2 weeks before entering the study. As handled by the study authors: Amplification of reference gene primers was used by the study to estimate nucleated cell counts. Assay used: immunoSEQ multiplex PCR; TCRdb lists only in-frame clones, some missing. V, J and clone size were drawn from that table, and D and trimming were deduced from the DNA. Seen here are more than 300,000 clones, roughly 90% observed once, and the top ten hold roughly 3.6%. Sequencing input: PBMCs or T cells enriched from blood (not recorded which). The chain links TRBV5-1 to TRBJ2-3, with 11 bases aligning to TRBD2. The clonotype originates from a woman in her twenties or thirties who had been exposed to COVID-19. CDR3 protein: CASSTSGGPDTQYF. Written as DNA, the CDR3 is TGCGCCAGCAGCACTAGCGGGGGCCCGGATACGCAGTATTTT.